These 30 T cell receptor beta chains were sequenced from one sample in a study of technical replicates of blood from several donors. This table comes from immunoSEQ multiplex PCR, and its TCRdb copy is limited to in-frame clones, with some not included. The sample has 60,000 to 90,000 clones; around 97% are singletons. Sequenced: T cells isolated from PBMCs. These receptor sequences come from a human donor in good health.

V usage is TRBV29-1 and J usage is TRBJ2-7; no reliable D call. The CDR3 has 13 residues. Trimming removed 5 bases at V and 0 bases at J, with 11 bases between. Germline lookup yields CDR1 SQVTM and CDR2 ANQGSEA. CDR3 DNA sequence: TGCAGCGTTATGAGGTCTAGCTCCTACGAGCAGTACTTC. Translation: CSVMRSSSYEQYF.

The rearrangement uses TRBV7-9 and TRBJ1-1, with D possibly matching TRBD1 (5 bases). Germline V lookup: CDR1 SEHNR, CDR2 FQNEAQ (reference sequence). The CDR3 is 16 residues long. The V and J ends lost 3 bases and 0 bases respectively, with 14 bases between them. CDR3 in amino acids: CASSFDRTLMNTEAFF. The CDR3, as DNA: TGTGCCAGCAGCTTCGACAGAACCCTCATGAACACTGAAGCTTTCTTT.

The chain couples TRBV27 to TRBJ1-1; 8 nucleotides agree with TRBD1. The CDR3 has 15 residues. Germline assignment: CDR1 MNHEY and CDR2 SMNVEV (reference sequence). V lost 5 bases to trimming and J lost 1 base; unmatched junction nucleotides: 6. The CDR3 loop is CASSLGTGGNTEAFF. The CDR3 bases are TGTGCCAGCAGTCTAGGGACAGGTGGGAACACTGAAGCTTTCTTT.

This chain uses TRBV9 with TRBJ2-5; 8 nucleotides line up with TRBD2. Germline CDR1 is SGDLS and CDR2 is YYNGEE. Trimming at V came to 3 bases and at J to 1 base, leaving 5 bases not matched to a gene. The CDR3 consists of 15 residues. This CDR3 is CASSARLATQETQYF. The CDR3 DNA reads as TGTGCCAGCAGCGCAAGACTAGCGACCCAAGAGACCCAGTACTTC.

The chain combines TRBV5-1 with TRBJ2-1, with 7 bases lining up with TRBD2. This CDR3 contains 13 residues. J lost 9 bases, V lost 7 bases, and 10 bases had no gene match. The germline V gene has CDR1 SGHRS and CDR2 YFSETQ. The CDR3 DNA sequence: TGCGCCAGCTGTTGGAGCGGGGAGGGTGAGCAGTTCTTC. Protein sequence: CASCWSGEGEQFF.

The chain recombines TRBV7-9 with TRBJ2-5, with a possible D match to TRBD1 (7 bases). CDR3 length: 19 residues. Between the trimmed V and J ends, which lost 5 bases and 1 base, there was a span of 26 bases. Germline-derived CDR1 and CDR2 are SEHNR and FQNEAQ (reference sequence). In nucleotides, the CDR3 is TGTGCCAGCAGCCCAGTACCAGGGGGGAACTCTATTGTCCAAGAGACCCAGTACTTC. Translation: CASSPVPGGNSIVQETQYF. Looking up the rest from reference TRBV7-9 and TRBJ2-5 gives the full variable domain: DTGVSQNPRHKITKRGQNVTFRCDPISEHNRLYWYRQTLGQGPEFLTYFQNEAQLEKSRLLSDRFSAERPKGSFSTLEIQRTEQGDSAMYLCASSPVPGGNSIVQETQYFGPGTRLLVL.

This chain joins TRBV5-1 and TRBJ2-3, with 7 nucleotides matching TRBD2. This CDR3 comprises 17 residues. The germline V gene has CDR1 SGHRS and CDR2 YFSETQ. The ends lost 4 bases at V and 1 base at J; junction bases unmatched: 12. The CDR3 nucleotides are TGCGCCAGCAGCCCCAACCCCGGGGACTACGGCACAGATACGCAGTATTTT. Translated, it gives CASSPNPGDYGTDTQYF.

The chain employs TRBV7-9 and TRBJ1-1; D not resolved. V lost 4 bases to trimming and J lost 4 bases, with 19 bases between them. Germline CDR1 SEHNR, CDR2 FQNEAQ (reference sequence). The CDR3 covers 16 residues. CDR3 nucleotides: TGTGCCAGCAGCTGGGGAACAGTAGAAGGAGGCACTGAAGCTTTCTTT. Amino acids: CASSWGTVEGGTEAFF.

This clone was detected only once. The V call is TRBV2, the J call TRBJ2-2; 9 bases match TRBD2. J gave up 1 base and V 8 bases, and 2 bases lay outside the gene matches. Germline CDR1 is SNHLY and CDR2 is FYNNEI. This CDR3 region has 14 residues. The CDR3 coding sequence is TGTGCCAGCCGACTAGCGGTGAACACCGGGGAGCTGTTTTTT. As protein: CASRLAVNTGELFF.

This chain uses TRBV11-3 with TRBJ1-1; a weak D match, TRBD1 (6 bases). Germline V gives CDR1 SGHNT, CDR2 YENEEA. The V gene lost 8 bases and the J gene lost 0 bases, with 16 bases spanning the gap. CDR3 length equals 15 residues. The CDR3 loop reads CASGGSERVNTEAFF. As DNA, the CDR3 is TGTGCCAGCGGGGGCTCGGAACGGGTGAACACTGAAGCTTTCTTT.

The V call is TRBV6-6, the J call TRBJ2-5; 8 positions match TRBD2. Germline loops: CDR1 MNHNY, CDR2 SVGAGI (reference sequence). This CDR3 has 14 residues. With 6 bases clipped from V and 5 bases from J, the junction kept 8 bases outside the gene matches. CDR3 in DNA: TGTGCCAGCAGAAACCGGGGGGGCGGGGAGACCCAGTACTTC. Residues: CASRNRGGGETQYF.

V usage is TRBV6-5 and J usage is TRBJ1-2, with 7 positions matching TRBD1. Germline V lookup: CDR1 MNHEY, CDR2 SVGAGI. Trimming at V came to 5 bases and at J to 4 bases, leaving 10 bases not matched to a gene. The CDR3 is made up of 15 amino acids. This CDR3 reads CASSASGQASYGYTF. In DNA, the CDR3 is TGTGCCAGCAGTGCGTCCGGACAGGCATCCTATGGCTACACCTTC.

V usage is TRBV10-1 and J usage is TRBJ2-2, with 7 positions matching TRBD1. CDR3 length equals 15 residues. V lost 6 bases, J lost 4 bases, and 8 bases stayed unmatched. Germline V lookup: CDR1 WNHNN, CDR2 SYGVQD (reference sequence). The CDR3 sequence: CASRPNRGFTGELFF. CDR3 in DNA: TGCGCCAGCAGGCCTAACAGGGGATTCACCGGGGAGCTGTTTTTT.

J is TRBJ1-1 and V is TRBV30; D uncertain. Per the germline V gene, CDR1 is GTSNPN and CDR2 is SVGIG (reference sequence). The CDR3 has 10 amino acids. V lost 4 bases and J 9 bases, leaving 9 bases between the germline ends. CDR3 amino acids: CAWTQRKAFF. CDR3 sequence (DNA): TGTGCCTGGACTCAGCGTAAAGCTTTCTTT.

The V gene is TRBV6-1, the J gene TRBJ1-5, with 9 bases that match TRBD1. The CDR3 is made up of 15 amino acids. Germline CDR1 and CDR2: MNHNS and SASEGT. The trim removed 6 bases at V and 6 bases at J, leaving 9 bases unmatched. In DNA form, the CDR3 reads TGTGCCAGCAGAGAAACAGGGGGCGGAACTCAGCCCCAGCATTTT. Translated, it gives CASRETGGGTQPQHF.

On this clone itself: This CDR3 is also generated by other DNA sequences in the sample. The CDR3 DNA reads TGTGCCAGCAGTTTACCCAGAAATCAGCCCCAGCATTTT. Translated: CASSLPRNQPQHF. This rearrangement joins TRBV28 to TRBJ1-5, with D unclear. Germline V gene lookup returns CDR1 MDHEN and CDR2 SYDVKM. The CDR3 is 13 residues long. Trimming took off 2 bases at V and 4 bases at J, with 6 bases between the two ends. The full variable domain, with the rest looked up from reference TRBV28 and TRBJ1-5, is DVKVTQSSRYLVKRTGEKVFLECVQDMDHENMFWYRQDPGLGLRLIYFSYDVKMKEKGDIPEGYSVSREKKERFSLILESASTNQTSMYLCASSLPRNQPQHFGDGTRLSIL.

The chain carries TRBV11-2 and TRBJ2-7; 9 bases match TRBD2. This CDR3 is built from 15 residues. With V trimmed by 1 base and J by 5 bases, 6 bases remained unmatched. Germline values: CDR1 SGHAT, CDR2 FQNNGV. This CDR3 reads CASSLGLAGNNEQYF. In nucleotides, the CDR3 is TGTGCCAGCAGCTTAGGCCTAGCGGGAAATAACGAGCAGTACTTC.

The genes are TRBV7-9 and TRBJ2-1; D is undetermined. Germline CDR1 is SEHNR and CDR2 is FQNEAQ (reference sequence). The CDR3 length is 12 residues. The V and J ends lost 2 bases and 5 bases respectively, with 4 bases between them. The CDR3 coding sequence is TGTGCCAGCAGCTTACATCACAATGAGCAGTTCTTC. This sequence encodes CASSLHHNEQFF.

This chain joins TRBV11-2 and TRBJ2-1; maybe TRBD2 (6 bases). Trimming removed 2 bases at V and 5 bases at J, with 16 bases between. CDR3 length: 16 amino acids. CDR1 and CDR2 from the germline V gene are SGHAT and FQNNGV. CDR3 amino acids: CASSLLARGINNEQFF. The CDR3 DNA reads as TGTGCCAGCAGCTTACTAGCGCGAGGGATAAACAATGAGCAGTTCTTC.

The genes are TRBV9 and TRBJ2-1; D may be TRBD2 (7 bases). The germline V gene has CDR1 SGDLS and CDR2 YYNGEE. Trimming took off 3 bases at V and 1 base at J, with 20 bases between the two ends. The CDR3 loop spans 18 amino acids. The CDR3 sequence: CASSAPVKGGLSYNEQFF. The CDR3 nucleotides are TGTGCCAGCAGCGCCCCAGTAAAGGGGGGGCTATCCTACAATGAGCAGTTCTTC. The complete variable domain, with remaining parts taken from reference TRBV9 and TRBJ2-1, reads DSGVTQTPKHLITATGQRVTLRCSPRSGDLSVYWYQQSLDQGLQFLIQYYNGEERAKGNILERFSAQQFPDLHSELNLSSLELGDSALYFCASSAPVKGGLSYNEQFFGPGTRLTVL.

V usage is TRBV4-2 and J usage is TRBJ2-3; possibly TRBD2 for D (5 bases). The CDR3 totals 16 residues. Trimming took 0 bases from V and 2 from J, leaving 12 bases between them. Germline CDR1 and CDR2: LGHNA and YNFKEQ. The CDR3 region is CASSQDAGRPTDTQYF. CDR3 DNA sequence: TGTGCCAGCAGCCAAGACGCGGGCAGGCCCACAGATACGCAGTATTTT.

The chain is built from TRBV27 and TRBJ2-1; maybe TRBD1 (6 bases). V was clipped by 5 bases and J by 9 bases, with 23 bases between them. Germline CDR1 MNHEY, CDR2 SMNVEV (reference sequence). The CDR3 has 16 amino acids. The CDR3 here is CASSHQQGVYSGEQFF. In nucleotides, the CDR3 is TGTGCCAGCAGTCACCAACAGGGAGTATATAGTGGTGAGCAGTTCTTC.

This clone was counted a few times. The chain combines TRBV7-6 with TRBJ2-2; 9 nucleotides agree with TRBD2. The CDR3 is 14 amino acids. J gave up 7 bases and V 4 bases, and 4 bases lay outside the gene matches. CDR1 and CDR2 (germline): SGHVS, FNYEAQ. The CDR3 region is CASSSGLADGELFF. CDR3 sequence (DNA): TGTGCCAGCAGCTCGGGACTAGCAGACGGGGAGCTGTTTTTT.

V usage is TRBV6-6 and J usage is TRBJ2-7, with D perhaps TRBD2 (5 bases). The V end was cut by 6 bases, the J end by 4 bases, with 16 bases between. This CDR3 has 14 amino acids. Germline CDR1 is MNHNY and CDR2 is SVGAGI (reference sequence). The CDR3 reads CASSPTRIIYEQYF. The CDR3 DNA sequence: TGTGCCAGCAGCCCAACTAGGATTATATACGAGCAGTACTTC.

This rearrangement joins TRBV4-1 to TRBJ2-1; D not certain. V lost 3 bases to trimming and J lost 10 bases, with 7 bases between them. The CDR3 covers 11 residues. From germline, CDR1 is MGHRA and CDR2 YSYEKL. The CDR3 loop reads CASSQVLEQFF. The CDR3 DNA reads as TGCGCCAGCAGCCAGGTACTGGAGCAGTTCTTC.

This clone was observed once. The chain employs TRBV9 and TRBJ1-2; D is perhaps TRBD1 (6 bases). Germline V gene data show CDR1 as SGDLS and CDR2 as YYNGEE. Trimming removed 1 base from V and 8 bases from J, with 9 bases in between. The CDR3 has 12 amino acids. In DNA form, the CDR3 reads TGTGCCAGCAGCGTACAGGGGAGCGGCTACACCTTC. Encoded protein: CASSVQGSGYTF.

V is TRBV5-1 and J is TRBJ2-7; TRBD2 matches 13 bases. Trimming took 4 bases from V and 7 from J; bases not matched to a gene: 8. This CDR3 has 15 residues. Germline assignment: CDR1 SGHRS and CDR2 YFSETQ. CDR3 coding DNA: TGCGCCAGCAGCACGACTAGCGGGAGGTTGGGAGAGCAGTACTTC. It codes for CASSTTSGRLGEQYF.

The V and J genes are TRBV14 and TRBJ1-2; D gene ambiguous. With 1 base removed from V and 9 bases from J, the gap between germline ends came to 12 bases. Germline values: CDR1 SGHDN, CDR2 FVKESK. This CDR3 comprises 13 residues. The CDR3 DNA sequence: TGTGCCAGCAGCCAAGTCGGTAGTGGTCGCTACACCTTC. Translation gives CASSQVGSGRYTF. Supplemented by reference TRBV14 and TRBJ1-2, the full variable domain reads EAGVTQFPSHSVIEKGQTVTLRCDPISGHDNLYWYRRVMGKEIKFLLHFVKESKQDESGMPNNRFLAERTGGTYSTLKVQPAELEDSGVYFCASSQVGSGRYTFGSGTRLTVV.

The rearrangement joins TRBV28 to TRBJ2-7, with 9 positions matching TRBD2. The CDR3 runs 16 residues. Germline values: CDR1 MDHEN, CDR2 SYDVKM. V shed 4 bases and J 3 bases; nucleotides not matched to a gene: 10. CDR3 amino acids: CASSSAVAGDYYEQYF. In DNA, the CDR3 is TGTGCCAGCAGTTCGGCCGTAGCGGGAGACTACTACGAGCAGTACTTC.

This chain uses TRBV30 with TRBJ1-2, with 7 bases lining up with TRBD1. J lost 6 bases, V lost 5 bases, and 6 bases had no gene match. The length of the CDR3 is 12 residues. CDR1 and CDR2 from the germline V gene are GTSNPN and SVGIG (reference sequence). CDR3 in amino acids: CAWATGRDGYTF. CDR3 DNA: TGTGCCTGGGCGACAGGGAGAGATGGCTACACCTTC.